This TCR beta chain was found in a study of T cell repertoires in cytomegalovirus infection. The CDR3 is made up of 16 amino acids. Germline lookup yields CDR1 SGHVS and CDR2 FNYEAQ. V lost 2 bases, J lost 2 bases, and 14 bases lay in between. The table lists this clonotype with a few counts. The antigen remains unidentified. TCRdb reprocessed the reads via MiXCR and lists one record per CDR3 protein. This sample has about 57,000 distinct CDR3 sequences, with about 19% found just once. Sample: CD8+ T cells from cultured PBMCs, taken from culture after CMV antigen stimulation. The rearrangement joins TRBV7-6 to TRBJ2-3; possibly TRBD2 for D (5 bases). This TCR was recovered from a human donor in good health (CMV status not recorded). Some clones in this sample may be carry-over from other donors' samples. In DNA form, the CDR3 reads TGTGCCAGCAGCTTAAGGTGCGGGCGGACCACAGATACGCAGTATTTT. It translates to CASSLRCGRTTDTQYF.